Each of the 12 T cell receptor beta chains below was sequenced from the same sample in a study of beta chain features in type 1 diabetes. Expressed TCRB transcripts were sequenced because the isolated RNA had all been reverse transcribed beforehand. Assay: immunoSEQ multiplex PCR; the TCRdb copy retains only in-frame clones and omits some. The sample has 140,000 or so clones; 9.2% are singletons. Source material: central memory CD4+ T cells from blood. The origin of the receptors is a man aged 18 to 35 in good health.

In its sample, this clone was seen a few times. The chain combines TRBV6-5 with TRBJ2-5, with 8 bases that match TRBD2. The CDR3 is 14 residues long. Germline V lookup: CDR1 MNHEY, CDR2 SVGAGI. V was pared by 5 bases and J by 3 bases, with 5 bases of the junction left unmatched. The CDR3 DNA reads TGTGCCAGCAGTGACCCGGGGGGGGAAGAGACCCAGTACTTC. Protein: CASSDPGGEETQYF.

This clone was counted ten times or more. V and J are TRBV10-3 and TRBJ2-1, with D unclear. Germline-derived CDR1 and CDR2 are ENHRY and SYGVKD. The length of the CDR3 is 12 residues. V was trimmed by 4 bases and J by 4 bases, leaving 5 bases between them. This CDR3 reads CAISVQYNEQFF. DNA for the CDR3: TGTGCCATCAGTGTCCAGTACAATGAGCAGTTCTTC.

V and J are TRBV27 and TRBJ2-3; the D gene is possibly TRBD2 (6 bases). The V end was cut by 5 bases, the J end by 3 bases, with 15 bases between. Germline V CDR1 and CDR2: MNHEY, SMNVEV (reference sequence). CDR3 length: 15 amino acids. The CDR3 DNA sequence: TGTGCCAGCAGTAACCCGGGACTCTCAACAGATACGCAGTATTTT. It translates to CASSNPGLSTDTQYF.

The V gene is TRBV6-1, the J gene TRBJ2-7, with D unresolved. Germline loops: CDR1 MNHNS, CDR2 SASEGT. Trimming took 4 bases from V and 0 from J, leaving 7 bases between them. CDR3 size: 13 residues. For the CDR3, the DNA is TGTGCCAGCAGTGGCCACTTCTCCTACGAGCAGTACTTC. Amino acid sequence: CASSGHFSYEQYF.

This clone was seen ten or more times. CDR3 coding DNA: TGTGCCAGCAGTGCACACCTGAACACTGAAGCTTTCTTT. Translation gives CASSAHLNTEAFF. The gene calls are TRBV2 and TRBJ1-1; no reliable D call. Trimming took 4 bases from V and 0 from J, leaving 6 bases between them. The length of the CDR3 is 13 residues. Germline V lookup: CDR1 SNHLY, CDR2 FYNNEI.

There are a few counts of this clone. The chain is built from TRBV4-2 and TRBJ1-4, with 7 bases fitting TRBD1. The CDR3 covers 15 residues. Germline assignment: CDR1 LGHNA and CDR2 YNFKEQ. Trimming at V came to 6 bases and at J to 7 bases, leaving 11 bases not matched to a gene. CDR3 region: CASSSQDRLGEKLFF. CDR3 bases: TGTGCCAGCAGTTCTCAGGACAGGTTGGGTGAAAAACTGTTTTTT.

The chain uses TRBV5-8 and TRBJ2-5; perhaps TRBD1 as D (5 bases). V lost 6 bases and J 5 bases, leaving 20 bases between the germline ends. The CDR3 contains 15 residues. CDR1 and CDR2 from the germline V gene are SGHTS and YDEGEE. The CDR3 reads CASTTGSGRAETQYF. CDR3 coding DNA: TGTGCCAGCACCACGGGCTCGGGCAGGGCGGAGACCCAGTACTTC.

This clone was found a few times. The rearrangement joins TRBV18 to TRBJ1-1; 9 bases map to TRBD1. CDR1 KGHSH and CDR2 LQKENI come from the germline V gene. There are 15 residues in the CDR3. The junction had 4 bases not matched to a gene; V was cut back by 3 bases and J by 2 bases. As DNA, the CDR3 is TGTGCCAGCTCACCGGGACAGGGTGGTAACACTGAAGCTTTCTTT. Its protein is CASSPGQGGNTEAFF.

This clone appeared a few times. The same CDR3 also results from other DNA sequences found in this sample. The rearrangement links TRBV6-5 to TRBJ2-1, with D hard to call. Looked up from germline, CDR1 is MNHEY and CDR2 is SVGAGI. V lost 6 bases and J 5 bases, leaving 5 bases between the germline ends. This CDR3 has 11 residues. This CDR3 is CASSRDNEQFF. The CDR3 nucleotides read TGTGCCAGCAGCCGGGACAATGAGCAGTTCTTC.

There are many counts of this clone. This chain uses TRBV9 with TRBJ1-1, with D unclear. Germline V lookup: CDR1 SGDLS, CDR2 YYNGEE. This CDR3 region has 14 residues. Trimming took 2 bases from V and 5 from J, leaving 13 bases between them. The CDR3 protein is CASSVNSRRTEAFF. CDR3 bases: TGTGCCAGCAGCGTTAACAGCCGTAGGACTGAAGCTTTCTTT.

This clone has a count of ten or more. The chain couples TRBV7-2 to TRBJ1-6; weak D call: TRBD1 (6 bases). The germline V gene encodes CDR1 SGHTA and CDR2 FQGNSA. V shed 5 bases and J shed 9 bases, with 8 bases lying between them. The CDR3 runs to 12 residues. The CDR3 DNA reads TGTGCCAGCAGCCGCAGGGGTTCACCCCTCCACTTT. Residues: CASSRRGSPLHF.

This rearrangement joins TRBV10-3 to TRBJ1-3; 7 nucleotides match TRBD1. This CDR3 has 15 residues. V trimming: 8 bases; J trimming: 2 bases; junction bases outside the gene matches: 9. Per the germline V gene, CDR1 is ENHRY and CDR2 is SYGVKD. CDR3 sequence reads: CAIGEKGQPGNTIYF. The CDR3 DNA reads TGTGCCATCGGAGAAAAGGGACAGCCTGGAAACACCATATATTTT.